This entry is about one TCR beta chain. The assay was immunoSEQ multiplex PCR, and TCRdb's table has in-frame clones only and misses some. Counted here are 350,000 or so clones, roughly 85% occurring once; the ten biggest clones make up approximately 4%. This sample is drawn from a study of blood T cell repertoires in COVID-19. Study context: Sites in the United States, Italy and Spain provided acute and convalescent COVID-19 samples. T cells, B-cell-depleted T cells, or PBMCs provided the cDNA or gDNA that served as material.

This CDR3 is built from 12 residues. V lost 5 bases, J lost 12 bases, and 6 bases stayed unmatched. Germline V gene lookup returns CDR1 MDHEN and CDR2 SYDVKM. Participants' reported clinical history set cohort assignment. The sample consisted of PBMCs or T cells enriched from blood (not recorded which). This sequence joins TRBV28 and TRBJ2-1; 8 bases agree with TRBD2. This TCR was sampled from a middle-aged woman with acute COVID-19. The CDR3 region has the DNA TGTGCCAGCAGTCTGATCGGGACTAGGCAGTTCTTC. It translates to CASSLIGTRQFF.